The 12 T cell receptor beta chains reported below all come from one sample, sequenced in a study of T cells after yellow fever vaccination. In TCRdb, the 5' RACE reads were re-called with MiXCR into one record per CDR3 protein. The repertoire consists of about 120,000 distinct CDR3 sequences, with roughly 15% occurring once and the leading ten covering roughly 47%. Sequenced here: CD8+ T cells sorted from PBMCs, sampled 5 days after the yellow fever booster vaccination. Every receptor here comes from a man between 18 and 35 years old who received the YFV17D yellow fever vaccine.

Ten or more counts support this clonotype. The gene calls are TRBV4-3 and TRBJ2-5; D possibly matches TRBD1 or TRBD2 (5 bases each). The CDR3 sequence is 15 residues long. Germline V CDR1 and CDR2: LGHNA, YSLEER. Trimming cost V 0 bases and J 0 bases, with 8 bases left between them. The CDR3 region has the DNA TGCGCCAGCAGCCAAGATCGGGGCAACCAAGAGACCCAGTACTTC. Its translation: CASSQDRGNQETQYF.

This clonotype was counted ten times or more. The genes are TRBV11-2 and TRBJ1-1; D unresolved. The germline V gene has CDR1 SGHAT and CDR2 FQNNGV. This CDR3 has 14 residues. The germline V and J ends were trimmed by 3 bases and 1 base, with 9 bases remaining between them. CDR3: CASSLGFGNTEAFF. The CDR3, as DNA: TGTGCCAGCAGCTTGGGGTTCGGGAACACTGAAGCTTTCTTT.

The chain carries TRBV4-2 and TRBJ1-2; 9 positions agree with TRBD1. The length of the CDR3 is 16 residues. V dropped 2 bases and J dropped 4; count of bases not matched to a gene: 8. Germline V gene sequence: CDR1 LGHNA, CDR2 YNFKEQ. CDR3 protein: CASSQTGTGLLYGYTF. The CDR3 coding sequence is TGTGCCAGCAGCCAAACCGGGACAGGGCTTCTCTATGGCTACACCTTC.

The chain joins TRBV25-1 to TRBJ1-3; D not certain. The CDR3 has 11 residues. Germline CDR1 reads MGHDK; CDR2 reads SYGVNS. V was shortened by 11 bases and J by 0 bases, with 5 bases between the two germline ends. The DNA for the CDR3 is TGTGCCTCGGACTCTGGAAACACCATATATTTT. Amino acids: CASDSGNTIYF.

J is TRBJ1-2 and V is TRBV21-1; TRBD1 is taken as the D call from the table, unchecked against the DNA. TRBV21-1 is a pseudogene segment. This CDR3 is 14 amino acids long. CDR3 in DNA: TGTGCCAGCAGCAAAGTACGGGGCTGGTGTGGCTACACCTTC. Its protein is CASSKVRGWCGYTF.

The chain couples TRBV2 to TRBJ2-7; the D is unclear. The length of the CDR3 is 14 residues. The ends were cut back, 8 bases at V and 5 bases at J, with 19 bases in the middle. CDR1 and CDR2 from the germline V gene are SNHLY and FYNNEI. The CDR3 DNA reads TGTGCCAGCGTTTTCCTACCGTACTCTCACGAGCAGTACTTC. It yields the protein CASVFLPYSHEQYF.

This clonotype was seen ten or more times. In DNA, the CDR3 is TGTGCCAGCAGTCAGGGGACAGCCGATCCATTAGGGCAGTACTTC. Protein product: CASSQGTADPLGQYF. V is TRBV6-5 and J is TRBJ2-7; 7 bases are a match to TRBD1. Looked up from germline, CDR1 is MNHEY and CDR2 is SVGAGI. Trimming cost V 5 bases and J 9 bases; bases outside gene matches: 16. This CDR3 spans 15 amino acids.

This clonotype was found a few times. CDR3: CASSMGQGETFSNEQFF. The CDR3 nucleotides are TGTGCCAGTAGTATGGGGCAGGGGGAGACATTCAGCAATGAGCAGTTCTTC. The V call is TRBV19, the J call TRBJ2-1, with TRBD1 matching over 7 bases. The CDR3 sequence is 17 residues long. Germline V gene lookup returns CDR1 LNHDA and CDR2 SQIVND (reference sequence). Germline trimming cut 3 bases from V and 6 bases from J; bases unmatched to any gene: 14.

This sequence joins TRBV12-5 and TRBJ2-5, with D perhaps TRBD1 (5 bases). Germline V gene data show CDR1 as LGHNT and CDR2 as FRNRAP. V lost 1 base and J lost 1, with 13 bases in between. The CDR3 covers 16 residues. CDR3 sequence reads: CASGLGSRQIQETQYF. CDR3 DNA sequence: TGTGCTAGTGGTTTGGGGAGTCGACAGATCCAAGAGACCCAGTACTTC.

Only a few counts were recorded for this clonotype. The chain combines TRBV29-1 with TRBJ2-4, with D perhaps matching TRBD2 (7 bases). Germline CDR1 is SQVTM and CDR2 is ANQGSEA. The germline V and J ends were trimmed by 3 bases and 6 bases, with 21 bases remaining between them. This CDR3 has 16 amino acids. CDR3 DNA sequence: TGCAGCGTTGAGGGCGGTGGGGGGGCCGGGGTAAACATTCAGTACTTC. Translating gives CSVEGGGGAGVNIQYF.

The CDR3 loop is CASSQESYNEQFF. The CDR3 DNA sequence: TGCGCCAGCAGCCAAGAATCCTACAATGAGCAGTTCTTC. V is TRBV4-1 and J is TRBJ2-1; D gene unclear. The CDR3 runs to 13 residues. CDR1 MGHRA and CDR2 YSYEKL come from the germline V gene. With 0 bases removed from V and 1 base from J, the gap between germline ends came to 1 base.

This clonotype came up a few times. The chain is built from TRBV7-2 and TRBJ2-5; 16 bases match TRBD2. Germline CDR1 and CDR2: SGHTA and FQGNSA. This CDR3 has 19 residues. J gave up 2 bases and V 3 bases, and 9 bases lay outside the gene matches. CDR3 DNA: TGTGCCAGCAGCTTGAAGGGACTAGCGGGGGGGCCATGGCAAGAGACCCAGTACTTC. This translates into CASSLKGLAGGPWQETQYF.